These 9 T cell receptor beta chains came from one sample sequenced in a study of identical twins. MiXCR, applied by TCRdb to the 5' RACE reads, yields one record per CDR3 protein. Of around 510,000 distinct CDR3 sequences in the sample, over 11% were seen once. This sample also belongs to another study, concerning yellow fever vaccine responses in identical twins.

Material for sequencing was CD4+ T cells sorted from blood. The receptors were gathered from a woman aged 18-30 years in good health.

The rearrangement links TRBV9 to TRBJ2-7; D remains ambiguous. Germline V gives CDR1 SGDLS, CDR2 YYNGEE. The CDR3 spans 16 residues. The V end was cut by 4 bases, the J end by 2 bases, with 19 bases between. The CDR3 nucleotides read TGTGCCAGCAGCCCCCGTTCAGTCCCCGGCGCCTACGAGCAGTACTTC. It specifies CASSPRSVPGAYEQYF.

This clonotype showed up just a few times. V usage is TRBV21-1 and J usage is TRBJ2-1; the table's D call of TRBD2 was not tested on the DNA. TRBV21-1 is a pseudogene segment. This CDR3 is built from 19 residues. DNA for the CDR3: TGTGCCAGCAGCAACTACAGGGGAGCTAGCGGGAGGGACGACAATGAGCAGTTCTTC. As protein: CASSNYRGASGRDDNEQFF.

The chain is built from TRBV15 and TRBJ2-5; D gene unclear. The V gene lost 0 bases and the J gene lost 4 bases, with 18 bases spanning the gap. Germline-derived CDR1 and CDR2 are LNHNV and YYDKDF (reference sequence). The CDR3 consists of 17 residues. Here the CDR3 reads CATSRDIRPQPRETQYF. The CDR3 region has the DNA TGTGCCACCAGCAGAGATATTCGGCCACAACCTAGAGAGACCCAGTACTTC.

J is TRBJ2-2 and V is TRBV24-1; D is undetermined. The CDR3 extends over 16 amino acids. V shed 3 bases and J shed 6 bases, with 16 bases lying between them. Germline loops: CDR1 KGHDR, CDR2 SFDVKD. CDR3 DNA: TGTGCCACCAGTGATGGCGGCAGCCCTGGACCCGGGGAGCTGTTTTTT. The encoded protein is CATSDGGSPGPGELFF.

This clonotype was seen a handful of times. This chain joins TRBV5-5 and TRBJ1-5; no clear D. The CDR3 extends over 13 amino acids. Deletions cut 1 base from V and 8 bases from J, with 10 bases between. Germline assignment: CDR1 SGHKS and CDR2 YYEKEE (reference sequence). The CDR3 spells CASSLWVMEPQHF. CDR3 DNA sequence: TGTGCCAGCAGCTTGTGGGTCATGGAGCCCCAGCATTTT.

This clonotype occurred many times. The chain carries TRBV27 and TRBJ1-1; a weak D match, TRBD1 (5 bases). CDR1 MNHEY and CDR2 SMNVEV come from the germline V gene (reference sequence). Trimming stripped 2 bases from V and 2 bases from J, with 18 bases between. There are 17 residues in the CDR3. As DNA, the CDR3 is TGTGCCAGCAGTTTAAGGTCTGGTTGGGGGATCAACACTGAAGCTTTCTTT. The encoded protein is CASSLRSGWGINTEAFF.

This clonotype was recorded many times. The J gene is TRBJ2-7, the V gene TRBV29-1; D ambiguous. Germline assignment: CDR1 SQVTM and CDR2 ANQGSEA. V was trimmed by 3 bases and J by 4 bases, leaving 19 bases between them. There are 15 residues in the CDR3. The CDR3 loop is CSVDCFPILSYEQYF. The CDR3 region has the DNA TGCAGCGTTGATTGTTTCCCCATTTTAAGTTACGAGCAGTACTTC.

This clonotype has at least ten counts. The chain carries TRBV7-9 and TRBJ2-2, with D possibly TRBD2 on 6 matching bases. Looked up from germline, CDR1 is SEHNR and CDR2 is FQNEAQ (reference sequence). The germline V and J ends were trimmed by 5 bases and 1 base, with 14 bases remaining between them. CDR3 size: 16 residues. The CDR3 DNA reads as TGTGCCAGCAGCGGAGTGATGGGAGGGAACACCGGGGAGCTGTTTTTT. It encodes CASSGVMGGNTGELFF.

This clonotype was found many times. The CDR3 here is CASSLQGLETQYF. The CDR3 nucleotides read TGTGCCAGCAGCTTACAGGGGCTAGAGACCCAGTACTTC. The chain carries TRBV7-9 and TRBJ2-5; D might be TRBD1 (6 bases). The CDR3 runs to 13 residues. V was shortened by 2 bases and J by 4 bases, with 8 bases between the two germline ends. The germline CDR1 and CDR2 sequences are SEHNR and FQNEAQ (reference sequence).